Below are 14 T cell receptor beta chains sequenced from a single sample in a study of T cell responses to AZD1222 COVID-19 vaccine. Sequencing used immunoSEQ multiplex PCR; TCRdb keeps in-frame clones, though not all of them. The sample has 150,000 to 200,000 clones; around nine tenths are singletons. The specimen comprised peripheral blood, sampled 28 days after the second dose of the MenACWY control vaccine. Every receptor here comes from an adult who received the MenACWY meningococcal vaccine as a control.

The chain employs TRBV9 and TRBJ2-7; 7 bases map to TRBD2. The CDR3 consists of 15 residues. V shed 0 bases and J 5 bases; nucleotides not matched to a gene: 8. Germline CDR1 reads SGDLS; CDR2 reads YYNGEE. CDR3 in DNA: TGTGCCAGCAGCGTAGGTCAGGAGGGAGGGAACGAGCAGTACTTC. As protein: CASSVGQEGGNEQYF.

The CDR3 is CATSRDSTGLNGYTF. The CDR3, as DNA: TGTGCCACCAGCAGAGATTCGACAGGCTTGAATGGCTACACCTTC. The chain combines TRBV15 with TRBJ1-2, with D perhaps TRBD1 (6 bases). The germline V gene encodes CDR1 LNHNV and CDR2 YYDKDF (reference sequence). V was shortened by 0 bases and J by 6 bases, with 14 bases between the two germline ends. The CDR3 spans 15 residues.

The rearrangement links TRBV27 to TRBJ1-2, with 7 bases identical to TRBD1. The CDR3 consists of 14 residues. The V gene's germline CDR1 is MNHEY and CDR2 SMNVEV (reference sequence). Trimming cost V 4 bases and J 0 bases; bases outside gene matches: 2. DNA for the CDR3: TGTGCCAGCAGTTCGGACAGGACTAACTATGGCTACACCTTC. Its protein is CASSSDRTNYGYTF.

The rearrangement joins TRBV5-6 to TRBJ2-1; D ambiguous. V lost 4 bases, J lost 9 bases, and 11 bases lay in between. There are 12 residues in the CDR3. Per the germline V gene, CDR1 is SGHDT and CDR2 is YYEEEE. CDR3 nucleotide sequence: TGTGCCAGCAGCCTATCGGCCCGTGAGCAGTTCTTC. Translating it yields CASSLSAREQFF.

The chain employs TRBV7-2 and TRBJ1-1, with 7 nucleotides matching TRBD1. Germline lookup yields CDR1 SGHTA and CDR2 FQGNSA. CDR3 size: 14 residues. V lost 5 bases, J lost 6 bases, and 9 bases stayed unmatched. This CDR3 reads CASSARGDAAEAFF. The CDR3 nucleotides are TGTGCCAGCAGCGCCAGGGGGGATGCGGCTGAAGCTTTCTTT.

CDR3 bases: TGTGCCTGGACCCATACCGAGGGGGTGGCCTACAATGAGCAGTTCTTC. Its protein product is CAWTHTEGVAYNEQFF. V is TRBV30 and J is TRBJ2-1, with D maybe TRBD1 (6 bases). Deletions cut 4 bases from V and 2 bases from J, with 18 bases between. The CDR3 loop spans 16 amino acids. Germline CDR1 and CDR2: GTSNPN and SVGIG (reference sequence).

V usage is TRBV19 and J usage is TRBJ1-3, with D unresolved. The CDR3 is made up of 15 amino acids. Germline assignment: CDR1 LNHDA and CDR2 SQIVND (reference sequence). Trimming stripped 4 bases from V and 0 bases from J, with 10 bases between. The CDR3 region has the DNA TGTGCCAGTAGTAGAAGAGATGACTCTGGAAACACCATATATTTT. As protein: CASSRRDDSGNTIYF.

This clone has a handful of counts. This chain connects TRBV11-3 to TRBJ2-5; D is perhaps TRBD1 or TRBD2 (6 bases each). There are 15 residues in the CDR3. The V end was cut by 3 bases, the J end by 4 bases, with 15 bases between. Germline V gene data show CDR1 as SGHNT and CDR2 as YENEEA. CDR3 nucleotide sequence: TGTGCCAGCAGCTTCGGCGGTCGGGGGCGAGAGACCCAGTACTTC. This translates into CASSFGGRGRETQYF.

The chain joins TRBV28 to TRBJ1-6; weak D call: TRBD1 (5 bases). Germline loops: CDR1 MDHEN, CDR2 SYDVKM. There are 15 residues in the CDR3. The ends were cut back, 5 bases at V and 8 bases at J, with 16 bases in the middle. CDR3 residues: CASSLQAVGHSPLHF. CDR3 nucleotides: TGTGCCAGCAGTCTACAGGCGGTTGGGCATTCACCCCTCCACTTT. Supplemented by reference TRBV28 and TRBJ1-6, the full variable domain reads DVKVTQSSRYLVKRTGEKVFLECVQDMDHENMFWYRQDPGLGLRLIYFSYDVKMKEKGDIPEGYSVSREKKERFSLILESASTNQTSMYLCASSLQAVGHSPLHFGNGTRLTVT.

The V gene is TRBV14, the J gene TRBJ2-1; possible D gene TRBD1, 6 bases. Germline V gene sequence: CDR1 SGHDN, CDR2 FVKESK. V was cut by 4 bases and J by 8 bases, with 21 bases left in between. The CDR3 totals 16 residues. CDR3 in DNA: TGTGCCAGCAGCCTCAGGGGAAGGGTGGGAAAATATGAGCAGTTCTTC. Its translation is CASSLRGRVGKYEQFF.

DNA for the CDR3: TGTGCCAGCTCGAGGGACCGTCGTAATGAGCAGTTCTTC. Translated: CASSRDRRNEQFF. The V gene is TRBV6-5, the J gene TRBJ2-1; possibly TRBD1 or TRBD2 for D (5 bases each). From germline, CDR1 is MNHEY and CDR2 SVGAGI. V lost 8 bases and J 7 bases, leaving 15 bases between the germline ends. The CDR3 runs 13 residues.

This clone showed up just a few times. J is TRBJ1-6 and V is TRBV7-3, with a tentative D call TRBD1 (5 bases). Germline CDR1 is SGHTA and CDR2 is FQGTGA. Between the trimmed V and J ends, which lost 5 bases and 6 bases, there was a span of 17 bases. This CDR3 is built from 16 residues. As DNA, the CDR3 is TGTGCCAGCAGCCCACCCCAGGGCCAACGTAATTCACCCCTCCACTTT. It yields the protein CASSPPQGQRNSPLHF.

The J gene is TRBJ2-1, the V gene TRBV27; 7 nucleotides line up with TRBD2. Germline trimming cut 5 bases from V and 7 bases from J; bases unmatched to any gene: 5. Germline values: CDR1 MNHEY, CDR2 SMNVEV (reference sequence). This CDR3 comprises 13 residues. The CDR3 loop is CASSGLGWNEQFF. CDR3 sequence (DNA): TGTGCCAGCAGTGGACTAGGGTGGAATGAGCAGTTCTTC.

The gene calls are TRBV28 and TRBJ1-5; possible D gene TRBD1, 5 bases. CDR1 is MDHEN, CDR2 SYDVKM, per germline. The CDR3 is made up of 16 amino acids. V dropped 6 bases and J dropped 6 bases, with 21 bases sitting between them. The CDR3 bases are TGTGCCAGCAGCACGGGCGGCCAGGGAATCAGTCAGCCCCAGCATTTT. Its protein product is CASSTGGQGISQPQHF. The full variable domain, in which reference TRBV28 and TRBJ1-5 provide the parts outside the CDR3, is DVKVTQSSRYLVKRTGEKVFLECVQDMDHENMFWYRQDPGLGLRLIYFSYDVKMKEKGDIPEGYSVSREKKERFSLILESASTNQTSMYLCASSTGGQGISQPQHFGDGTRLSIL.